This TCR beta chain derives from a study of post-analysis software for immune sequencing data. Study results and limitations: Significantly lower normalized Chao1 diversity was found in patients with multiple sclerosis relative to controls. In patients, TRBV5-6, TRBV5-1 and TRBV20-1 belonged to roughly five TRBV segments found more frequently than in controls.

The germline CDR1 and CDR2 sequences are MNHEY and SVGAGI. CDR3 length: 14 amino acids. Trimming took 2 bases from V and 5 from J, leaving 10 bases between them. Carried by the TCR beta cDNA libraries were unique molecular identifiers. TCRdb used MiXCR to reprocess the PCR reads, holding one entry per CDR3 protein. The repertoire holds about 540,000 distinct CDR3 sequences, roughly 34% seen once, with 4.5% to 7.5% in the top ten. Worth noting for this clonotype: What it recognizes is unknown.

The sequenced sample was blood. The V and J genes are TRBV6-5 and TRBJ1-5, with D unclear. This sequence originates from a girl aged 2-17 years with multiple sclerosis. CDR3 nucleotide sequence: TGTGCCAGCAGTTACGTCGCAGGAGATCAGCCCCAGCATTTT. It yields the protein CASSYVAGDQPQHF.